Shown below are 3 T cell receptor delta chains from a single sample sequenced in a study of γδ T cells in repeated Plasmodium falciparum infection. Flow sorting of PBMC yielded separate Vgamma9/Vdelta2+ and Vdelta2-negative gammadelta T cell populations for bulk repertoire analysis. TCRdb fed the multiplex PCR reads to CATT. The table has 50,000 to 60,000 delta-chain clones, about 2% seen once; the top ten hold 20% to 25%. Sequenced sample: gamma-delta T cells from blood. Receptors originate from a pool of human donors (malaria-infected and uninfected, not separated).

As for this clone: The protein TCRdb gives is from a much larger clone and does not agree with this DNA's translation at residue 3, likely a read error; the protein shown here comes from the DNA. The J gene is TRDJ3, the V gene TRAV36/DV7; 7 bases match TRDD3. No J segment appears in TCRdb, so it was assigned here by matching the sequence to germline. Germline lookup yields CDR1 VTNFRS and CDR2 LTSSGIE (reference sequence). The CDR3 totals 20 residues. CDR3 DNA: TGTGCTGCGGAGGTACTGGGGACGCCATTACGCTCCTGGGACACCCGACAGATGTTTTTC. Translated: CAAEVLGTPLRSWDTRQMFF.

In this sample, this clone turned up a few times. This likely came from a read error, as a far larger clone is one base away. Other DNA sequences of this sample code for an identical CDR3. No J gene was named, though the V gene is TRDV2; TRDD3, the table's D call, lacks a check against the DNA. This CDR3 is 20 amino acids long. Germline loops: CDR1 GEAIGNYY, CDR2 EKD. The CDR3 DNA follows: TGTGCCTGTGACACCCTCCAACTGGGGGATACGGATTCGTACACCGATAAACTCATATTT. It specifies CACDTLQLGDTDSYTDKLIF.

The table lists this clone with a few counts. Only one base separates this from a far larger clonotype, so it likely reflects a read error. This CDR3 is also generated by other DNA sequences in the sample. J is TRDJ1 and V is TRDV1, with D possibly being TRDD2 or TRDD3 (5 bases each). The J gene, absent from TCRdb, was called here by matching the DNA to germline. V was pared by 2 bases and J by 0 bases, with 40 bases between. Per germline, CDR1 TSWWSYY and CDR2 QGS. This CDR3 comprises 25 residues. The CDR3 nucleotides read TGTGCTCTTGGGGAAGGGGCCCGGTGGTTCCTCCCTCTTCTCCCTGGGAGGTCCTACACCGATAAACTCATCTTT. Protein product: CALGEGARWFLPLLPGRSYTDKLIF.